This T cell receptor beta chain was identified in a study of blood T cell repertoires in COVID-19. Study as a whole: Samples came from the United States, Italy and Spain, spanning acute and convalescent COVID-19.

Study processing details: Amplification from reference gene primers served as the basis for estimated nucleated cell counts. Profiled with immunoSEQ multiplex PCR; TCRdb holds only in-frame clones, not every one. D and trimming come from the DNA, and the V and J calls and clone size come from that table. The sample contains tens of thousands of clones, around 81% of which appear only once. Seattle-derived patients entered the study during active infection and were followed longitudinally. This clone was counted a few times. This specimen includes other DNA sequences encoding the same CDR3. Germline CDR1 and CDR2: LNHDA and SQIVND (reference sequence). This CDR3 contains 12 residues. The germline V and J ends were trimmed by 3 bases and 6 bases, with 7 bases remaining between them.

The material sequenced was peripheral blood. The chain has TRBV19 and TRBJ2-3; D is uncertain. The sequence was collected from a woman older than 75 with COVID-19, enrolled during active disease. The CDR3 nucleotides are TGTGCCAGTAGTATTGGGCGTGATACGCAGTATTTT. Protein sequence: CASSIGRDTQYF.